This T cell receptor beta chain was sequenced in a study of technical replicates of blood from several donors. Trimming left V 1 base short and J 7 bases short, with 20 bases between. Germline assignment: CDR1 MGHRA and CDR2 YSYEKL. CDR3 size: 18 residues. Generated by immunoSEQ multiplex PCR, the TCRdb table keeps only in-frame clones and is missing some. Of tens of thousands of clones listed, 94% were seen once; the top ten hold 0.2% to 0.3%. The TCR originated in a human donor in good health. The V gene is TRBV4-1, the J gene TRBJ1-6; no clear D. Sequencing was performed on T cells isolated from PBMCs. The CDR3 loop reads CASSQGIPQTSGNSPLHF. Here the CDR3 DNA reads TGCGCCAGCAGCCAAGGAATCCCACAGACCTCGGGGAATTCACCCCTCCACTTT.